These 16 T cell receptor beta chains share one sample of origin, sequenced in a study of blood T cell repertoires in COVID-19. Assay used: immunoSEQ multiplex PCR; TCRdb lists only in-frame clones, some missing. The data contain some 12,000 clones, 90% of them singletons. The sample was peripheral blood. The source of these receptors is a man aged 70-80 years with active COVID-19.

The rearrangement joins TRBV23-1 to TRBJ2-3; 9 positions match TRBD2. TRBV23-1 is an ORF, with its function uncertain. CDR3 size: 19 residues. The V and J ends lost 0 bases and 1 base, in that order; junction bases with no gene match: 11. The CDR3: CASSQSGASGKGRTDTQYF. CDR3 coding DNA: TGCGCCAGCAGTCAATCAGGGGCTAGCGGGAAAGGGCGCACAGATACGCAGTATTTT.

CDR3 DNA sequence: TGCGCCAGCTGTTCCGGGACGGGAGTAGCGGTGAACACTGAAGCTTTCTTT. Encoded protein: CASCSGTGVAVNTEAFF. This sequence joins TRBV10-2 and TRBJ1-1; TRBD1 might be the D (5 bases). Trimming pared 8 bases from V and 0 bases from J, leaving 22 bases between. The length of the CDR3 is 17 residues. Germline values: CDR1 WSHSY, CDR2 SAAADI.

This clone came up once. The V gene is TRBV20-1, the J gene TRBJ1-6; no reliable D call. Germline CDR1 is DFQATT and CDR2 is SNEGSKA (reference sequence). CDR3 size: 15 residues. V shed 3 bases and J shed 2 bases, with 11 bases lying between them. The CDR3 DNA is TGCAGTGCTAGTGTTAGGAGCACCTATAATTCACCCCTCCACTTT. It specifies CSASVRSTYNSPLHF.

The CDR3 sequence is CASSLVAGSSYNSPLHF. The CDR3 DNA sequence: TGTGCCAGCAGCTTAGTCGCGGGGAGCTCCTATAATTCACCCCTCCACTTT. The chain is built from TRBV7-8 and TRBJ1-6; D is unresolved. This CDR3 contains 17 residues. CDR1 and CDR2 (germline): SGHVS, FQNEAQ. Trimming cost V 1 base and J 0 bases, with 10 bases left between them. Full variable domain (remainder filled in from reference TRBV7-8 and TRBJ1-6): GAGVSQSPRYKVAKRGQDVALRCDPISGHVSLFWYQQALGQGPEFLTYFQNEAQLDKSGLPSDRFFAERPEGSVSTLKIQRTQQEDSAVYLCASSLVAGSSYNSPLHFGNGTRLTVT.

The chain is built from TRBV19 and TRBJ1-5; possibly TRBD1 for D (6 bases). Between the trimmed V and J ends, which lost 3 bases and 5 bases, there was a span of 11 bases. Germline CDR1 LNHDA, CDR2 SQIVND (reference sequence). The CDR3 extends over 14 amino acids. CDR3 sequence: CASSITGRYQPQHF. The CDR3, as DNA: TGTGCCAGTAGTATTACAGGGCGTTATCAGCCCCAGCATTTT.

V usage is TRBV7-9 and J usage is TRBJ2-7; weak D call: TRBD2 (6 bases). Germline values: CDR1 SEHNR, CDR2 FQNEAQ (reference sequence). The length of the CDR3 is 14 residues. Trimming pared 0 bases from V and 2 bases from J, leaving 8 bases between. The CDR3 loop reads CASSLAGGTYEQYF. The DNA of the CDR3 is TGTGCCAGCAGCTTAGCGGGGGGAACCTACGAGCAGTACTTC.

Here the CDR3 DNA reads TGTGCCAGCAGTTACTCACCCCGGCGGGAGCCCTCACCGTCTAGCGAGCAGTACTTC. It translates to CASSYSPRREPSPSSEQYF. This chain uses TRBV6-2 or TRBV6-3 with TRBJ2-7; 7 bases agree with TRBD2. V was pared by 0 bases and J by 6 bases, with 20 bases of the junction left unmatched. Germline V lookup: CDR1 MNHEY, CDR2 SVGEGT. The CDR3 is 19 amino acids.

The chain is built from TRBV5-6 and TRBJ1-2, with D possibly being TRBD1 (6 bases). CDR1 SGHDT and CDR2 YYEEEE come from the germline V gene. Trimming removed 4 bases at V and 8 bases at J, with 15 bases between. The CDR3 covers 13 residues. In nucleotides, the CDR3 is TGTGCCAGCAGCGAGACGGGGGGCGGAGGCTACACCTTC. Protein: CASSETGGGGYTF.

The CDR3 bases are TGTGCCAGCAGTTTTGGGGACTGGGAGCAGTACTTC. Protein: CASSFGDWEQYF. The chain is built from TRBV12-3 or TRBV12-4 and TRBJ2-7; maybe TRBD2 (6 bases). The V end was cut by 3 bases, the J end by 7 bases, with 10 bases between. The CDR3 has 12 amino acids.

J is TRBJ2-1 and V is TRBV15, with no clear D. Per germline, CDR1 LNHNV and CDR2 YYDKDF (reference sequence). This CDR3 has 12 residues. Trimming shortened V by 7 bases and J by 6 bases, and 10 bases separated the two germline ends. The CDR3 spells CATTLGANEQFF. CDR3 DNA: TGTGCCACCACCTTGGGCGCCAATGAGCAGTTCTTC.

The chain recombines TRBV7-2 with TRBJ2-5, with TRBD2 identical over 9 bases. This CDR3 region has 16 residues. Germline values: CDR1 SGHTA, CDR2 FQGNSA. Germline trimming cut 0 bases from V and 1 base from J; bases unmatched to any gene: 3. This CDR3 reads CASSLATRGGQETQYF. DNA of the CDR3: TGTGCCAGCAGCTTAGCTACGCGGGGGGGCCAAGAGACCCAGTACTTC.

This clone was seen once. The CDR3 sequence is CASSIGIRGGGTGNEQFF. The CDR3 DNA follows: TGTGCCAGTAGTATTGGTATTCGAGGGGGAGGGACGGGCAATGAGCAGTTCTTC. The rearrangement joins TRBV19 to TRBJ2-1, with a possible D match to TRBD2 (7 bases). The CDR3 covers 18 residues. Germline V lookup: CDR1 LNHDA, CDR2 SQIVND (reference sequence). Trimming removed 3 bases from V and 6 bases from J, with 24 bases in between.

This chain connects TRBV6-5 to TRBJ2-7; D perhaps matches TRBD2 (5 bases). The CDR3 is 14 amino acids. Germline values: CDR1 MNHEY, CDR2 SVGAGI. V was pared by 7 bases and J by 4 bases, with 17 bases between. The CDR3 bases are TGTGCCAGCAATCGTGGCGGGTGGAGGTACGAGCAGTACTTC. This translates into CASNRGGWRYEQYF.

The CDR3 bases are TGTGCCAGCAGCAAAGAACTCGACAACTCCTACAATGAGCAGTTCTTC. Translated: CASSKELDNSYNEQFF. The V gene is TRBV21-1, the J gene TRBJ2-1; the table calls TRBD1, which could not be checked here. TRBV21-1 is a known pseudogene. The CDR3 is 16 amino acids.

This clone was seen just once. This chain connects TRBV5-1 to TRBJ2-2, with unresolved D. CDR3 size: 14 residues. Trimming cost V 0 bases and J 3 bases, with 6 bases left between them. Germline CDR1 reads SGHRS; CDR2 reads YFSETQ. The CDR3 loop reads CASSLAPDTGELFF. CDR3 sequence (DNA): TGCGCCAGCAGCTTGGCACCGGACACCGGGGAGCTGTTTTTT.

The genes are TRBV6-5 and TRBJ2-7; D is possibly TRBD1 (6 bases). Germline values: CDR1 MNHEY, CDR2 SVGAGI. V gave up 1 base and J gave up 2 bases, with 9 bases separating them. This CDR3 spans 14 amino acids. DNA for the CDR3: TGTGCCAGCAGTTACTGGGACACCCCCTACGAGCAGTACTTC. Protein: CASSYWDTPYEQYF.